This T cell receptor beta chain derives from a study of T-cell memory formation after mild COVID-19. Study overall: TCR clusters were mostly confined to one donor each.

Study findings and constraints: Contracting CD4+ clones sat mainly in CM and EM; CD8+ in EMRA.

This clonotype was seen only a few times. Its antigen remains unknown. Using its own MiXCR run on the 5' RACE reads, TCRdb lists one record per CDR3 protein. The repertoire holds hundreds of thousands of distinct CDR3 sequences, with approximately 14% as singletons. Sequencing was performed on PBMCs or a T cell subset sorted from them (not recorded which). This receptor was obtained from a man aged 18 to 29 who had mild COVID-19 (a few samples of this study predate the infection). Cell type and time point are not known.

DNA of the CDR3: TGTGCCATCTCTATCCGCGGACTAGCGGGGGGGCCGGAGACCCAGTACTTC. Translating it yields CAISIRGLAGGPETQYF. This chain uses TRBV10-3 with TRBJ2-5, with 15 bases fitting TRBD2. Trimming at V came to 8 bases and at J to 5 bases, leaving 12 bases not matched to a gene. The CDR3 spans 17 residues. Germline V gene data show CDR1 as ENHRY and CDR2 as SYGVKD.